These T cell receptor beta chains were read from a single sample in a study of Graves' ophthalmopathy and Graves' hyperthyroidism. TCRdb independently ran MiXCR on the multiplex PCR reads; one entry per CDR3 protein. Among tens of thousands of distinct CDR3 sequences listed, 40% to 65% were seen once. The sample was peripheral blood. The receptors come from an adult man with Graves' ophthalmopathy. The CDR3 runs from the conserved cysteine through the conserved F or W. D genes are given only for firm matches. Rows may omit the clone size; those that give it use once, few, many or a size class.

clone_size | d_call | j_call | v_call | cdr3_nt | cdr3_aa
many | NA | TRBJ1-1 | TRBV5-1 | TGCGCCAGCAGCTTGGTTAGTGGGGGGTACACTGAAGCTTTCTTT | CASSLVSGGYTEAFF
many | NA | TRBJ2-7 | TRBV6-5 | TGTGCCAGCAGTTACTCTGACGCCTACGAGCAGTACTTC | CASSYSDAYEQYF
many | NA | TRBJ1-2 | TRBV6-2/TRBV6-3 | TGTGCCAGCAGTTACCCCGACGCCTATGGCTACACCTTC | CASSYPDAYGYTF
NA | TRBD1 | TRBJ1-2 | TRBV29-1 | TGCAGCGTTGAAGGGGGACAGACTGACTATGGCTACACCTTC | CSVEGGQTDYGYTF
many | NA | TRBJ2-4 | TRBV20-1 | TGCAGTGCTAGGGGAGTGGGGGGCCAAAACATTCAGTACTTC | CSARGVGGQNIQYF
medium-sized | TRBD1 | TRBJ2-5 | TRBV7-7 | TGTGCTAGCAGCTTAACGGGACAGGGCGAGACCCAGTACTTC | CASSLTGQGETQYF
NA | NA | TRBJ2-1 | TRBV20-1 | TGCAGTGCTAATACAGGCAATGAGCAGTTCTTC | CSANTGNEQFF
NA | NA | TRBJ1-2 | TRBV5-1 | TGCACCAGCAGCGTCACAGGGAAATACGGCTACACCTTC | CTSSVTGKYGYTF
NA | TRBD2 | TRBJ2-1 | TRBV10-1 | TGCCCCAGCAGCCACGAGGGACTAGCCTTAAATAATGAGCAGTTCTTC | CPSSHEGLALNNEQFF
once | NA | TRBJ1-1 | TRBV30 | TGTACCTGGAAGACGTGGGACACTGAAGCTTTCTTT | CTWKTWDTEAFF
many | NA | TRBJ2-3 | TRBV4-1 | TGCGCCAGCAGCCCACTAAGAACAGATACGCAGTATTTT | CASSPLRTDTQYF
NA | NA | TRBJ2-1 | TRBV5-4 | TGTGCCAGCAGCACCCGGGACGGTCGCAATGAGCAGTTCTTC | CASSTRDGRNEQFF
NA | NA | TRBJ2-7 | TRBV18 | TGTGCCAGCTCCCACAGGGCCCTCATCGACGAGCAGTACTTC | CASSHRALIDEQYF
medium-sized | NA | TRBJ1-1 | TRBV7-9 | TGTGCCAGCAGCTTAAGCGCGAACACTGAAGCTTTCTTT | CASSLSANTEAFF
NA | NA | TRBJ1-1 | TRBV20-1 | TGCAGTGCTAAGGCCGCGTGGCTAGCGGGAGTTATTGGCAATGAAGCTTTCTTT | CSAKAAWLAGVIGNEAFF
NA | NA | TRBJ2-5 | TRBV2 | TGTGCCAGCAGCCAGGGGACCCAGTACTTC | CASSQGTQYF
NA | NA | TRBJ2-5 | TRBV7-3 | TGTGCCAGCAGCTTAACGGTGGGAACTGACCGCCAAGAGACCCAGTACTTC | CASSLTVGTDRQETQYF
many | TRBD1 | TRBJ1-2 | TRBV4-1 | TGCGCCAGCAGCGTAGGACCAGGGGGGACCTATGGCTACACCTTC | CASSVGPGGTYGYTF
medium-sized | TRBD2 | TRBJ2-7 | TRBV15 | TGTGCCACCAGCAGAGATGCCGTGGTAGCGGGATTATACTACGAGCAGTACTTC | CATSRDAVVAGLYYEQYF
NA | NA | TRBJ1-2 | TRBV10-1 | TGCGCCAGCAGTGACAGCTTCGACTATGGCTACACCTTC | CASSDSFDYGYTF
few | NA | TRBJ1-6 | TRBV7-8 | TGTGCCAGCAGCCCCACCCCTGATTCACCCCTCCACTTT | CASSPTPDSPLHF
NA | NA | TRBJ2-3 | TRBV5-1 | TGCGCCAGCAGGGGTATCGCTAGCGCGCTCACAGATACGCAGTATTTT | CASRGIASALTDTQYF
many | TRBD1 | TRBJ1-1 | TRBV6-2/TRBV6-3 | TGTGCCAGCAGTTACTCCCCGGGACAGCCGAACACTGAAGCTTTCTTT | CASSYSPGQPNTEAFF
NA | NA | TRBJ1-1 | TRBV25-1 | TGTGCCAGCAGTGACGAAACAGGGAGCACTGAAGCTTTCTTT | CASSDETGSTEAFF
many | TRBD2 | TRBJ2-7 | TRBV20-1 | TGCAGTGCTTCTAGAACGACTAGCGTCGTCTACGAGCAGTACTTC | CSASRTTSVVYEQYF
many | NA | TRBJ2-2 | TRBV11-1 | TGTGCCGGCAGCTTACGGGGTGAGGGGACCGGGGAGCTGTTTTTT | CAGSLRGEGTGELFF
few | NA | TRBJ1-5 | TRBV7-7 | TGTGCTAGCAGCTTAGGAAAGGGCAGGGGTCAACAGCCCCAGCATTTT | CASSLGKGRGQQPQHF
NA | NA | TRBJ2-3 | TRBV9 | TGTGCCAGCAGCGTACACGCAGGTACGCAGTATTTT | CASSVHAGTQYF
NA | NA | TRBJ1-1 | TRBV29-1 | TGCAGCTCACGTCTGGACAGCTGGAACACTGAAGCTTTCTTT | CSSRLDSWNTEAFF
many | NA | TRBJ2-1 | TRBV5-6 | TGTGCCAGCAGCTTGGGGCGGGGTGAGCAGTTCTTC | CASSLGRGEQFF
medium-sized | TRBD1 | TRBJ2-6 | TRBV29-1 | TGCAGCGTCCCCCAGGCGGCAATCGGACAGGAACCCTCTGGGGCCAACGTCCTGACTTTC | CSVPQAAIGQEPSGANVLTF
many | NA | TRBJ2-7 | TRBV7-9 | TGTGCCAGCAGCACAATCAAACCGACCTACGAGCAGTACTTC | CASSTIKPTYEQYF
few | NA | TRBJ1-6 | TRBV9 | TGTGCCAGCAGCCCCCCCCAAGCGGAACCCCTCCTCTTT | CASSPPQAEPLLF